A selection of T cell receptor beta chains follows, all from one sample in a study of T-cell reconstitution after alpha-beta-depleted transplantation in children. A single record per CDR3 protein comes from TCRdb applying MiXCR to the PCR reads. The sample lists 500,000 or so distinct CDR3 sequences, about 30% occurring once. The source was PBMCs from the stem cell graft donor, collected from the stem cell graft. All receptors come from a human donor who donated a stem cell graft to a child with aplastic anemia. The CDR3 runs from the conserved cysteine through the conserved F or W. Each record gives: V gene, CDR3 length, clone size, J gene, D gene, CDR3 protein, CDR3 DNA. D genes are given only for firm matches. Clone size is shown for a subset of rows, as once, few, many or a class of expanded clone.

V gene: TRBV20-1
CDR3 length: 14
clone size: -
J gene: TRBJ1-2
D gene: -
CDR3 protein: CSARDLRGRTGYTF
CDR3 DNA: TGCAGTGCTAGAGATCTCAGAGGAAGAACGGGCTACACCTTC

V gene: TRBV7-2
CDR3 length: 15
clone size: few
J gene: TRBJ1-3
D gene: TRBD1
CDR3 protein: CASSLPDRGGNTIYF
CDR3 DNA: TGTGCCAGCAGCTTACCCGACAGGGGTGGAAACACCATATATTTT

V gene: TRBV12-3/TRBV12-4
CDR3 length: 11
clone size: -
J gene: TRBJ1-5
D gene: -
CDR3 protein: CASRAEGPQHF
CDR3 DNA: TGTGCCAGCAGAGCCGAGGGCCCCCAGCATTTT

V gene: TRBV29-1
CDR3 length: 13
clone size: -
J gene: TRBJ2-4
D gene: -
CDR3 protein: CSVDDSTKNIQYF
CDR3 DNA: TGCAGCGTTGATGACAGCACCAAAAACATTCAGTACTTC

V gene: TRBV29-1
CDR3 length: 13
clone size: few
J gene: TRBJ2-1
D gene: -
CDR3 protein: CSVVALLYNEQFF
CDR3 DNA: TGCAGCGTTGTGGCCTTGCTCTACAATGAGCAGTTCTTC

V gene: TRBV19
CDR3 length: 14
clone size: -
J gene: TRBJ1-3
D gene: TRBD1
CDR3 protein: CATQGQGAGNTIYF
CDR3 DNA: TGTGCCACCCAAGGTCAGGGGGCTGGAAACACCATATATTTT

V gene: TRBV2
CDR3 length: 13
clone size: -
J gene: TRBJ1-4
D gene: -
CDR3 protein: CANLRYDNEKLFF
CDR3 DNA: TGTGCCAACCTTCGGTACGATAATGAAAAACTGTTTTTT

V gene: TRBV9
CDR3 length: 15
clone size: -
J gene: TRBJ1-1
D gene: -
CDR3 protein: CASSVISGSGTEAFF
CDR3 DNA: TGTGCCAGCAGCGTAATATCAGGGTCCGGCACTGAAGCTTTCTTT

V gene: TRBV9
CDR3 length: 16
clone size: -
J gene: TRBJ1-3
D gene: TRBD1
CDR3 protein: CASSGVGTAFGNTIYF
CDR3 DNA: TGTGCCAGCAGCGGCGTAGGGACAGCCTTTGGAAACACCATATATTTT

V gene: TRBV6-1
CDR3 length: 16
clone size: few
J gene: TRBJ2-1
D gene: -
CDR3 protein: CASKIGTEILYNEQFF
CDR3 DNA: TGTGCCAGCAAGATAGGAACGGAGATTCTTTACAATGAGCAGTTCTTC

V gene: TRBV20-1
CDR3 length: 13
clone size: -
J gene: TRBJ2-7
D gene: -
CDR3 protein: CSARDSTSYEQYF
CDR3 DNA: TGCAGTGCTAGAGATAGCACTTCCTACGAGCAGTACTTC

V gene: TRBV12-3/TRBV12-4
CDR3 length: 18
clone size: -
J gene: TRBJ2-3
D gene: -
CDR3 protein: CAGSPNLVSSASTDTQYF
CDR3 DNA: TGTGCCGGCAGCCCGAATTTAGTGAGTTCGGCCAGCACAGATACGCAGTATTTT

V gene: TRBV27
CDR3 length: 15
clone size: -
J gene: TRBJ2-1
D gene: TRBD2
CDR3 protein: CASSLQASGDNEQFF
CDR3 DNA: TGTGCCAGCAGTTTACAGGCTAGCGGGGACAATGAGCAGTTCTTC

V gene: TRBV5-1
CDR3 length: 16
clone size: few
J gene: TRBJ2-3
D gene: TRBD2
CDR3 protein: CASSLRGREATDTQYF
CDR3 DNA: TGCGCCAGCAGCTTAAGAGGGCGGGAGGCCACAGATACGCAGTATTTT

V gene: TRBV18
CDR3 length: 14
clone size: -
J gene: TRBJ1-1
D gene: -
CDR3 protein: CASSLSGRNTEAFF
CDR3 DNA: TGTGCCAGCTCCCTCTCCGGACGGAACACTGAAGCTTTCTTT

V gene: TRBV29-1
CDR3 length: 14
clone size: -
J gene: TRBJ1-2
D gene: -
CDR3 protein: CSTIGTAEMGGYTF
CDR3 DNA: TGCAGCACGATCGGGACCGCTGAAATGGGTGGCTACACCTTC

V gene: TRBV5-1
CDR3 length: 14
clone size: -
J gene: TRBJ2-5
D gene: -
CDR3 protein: CASSLEPREETQYF
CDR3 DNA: TGCGCCAGCAGCTTGGAACCCAGGGAAGAGACCCAGTACTTC

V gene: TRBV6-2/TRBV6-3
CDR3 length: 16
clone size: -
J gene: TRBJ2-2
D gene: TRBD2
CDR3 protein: CASSPGTSPNTGELFF
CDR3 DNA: TGTGCCAGCAGTCCCGGGACTAGCCCGAACACCGGGGAGCTGTTTTTT

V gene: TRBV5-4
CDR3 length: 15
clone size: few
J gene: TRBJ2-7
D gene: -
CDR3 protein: CASRLKAETSYEQYF
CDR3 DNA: TGTGCCAGCAGGTTAAAAGCGGAAACGTCCTACGAGCAGTACTTC

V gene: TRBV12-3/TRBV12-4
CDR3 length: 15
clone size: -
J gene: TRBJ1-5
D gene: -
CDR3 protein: CASSPGAGGNQPQHF
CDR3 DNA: TGTGCCAGCAGCCCAGGGGCAGGGGGCAATCAGCCCCAGCATTTT

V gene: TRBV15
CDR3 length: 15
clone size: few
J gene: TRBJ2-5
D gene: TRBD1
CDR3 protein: CATSSAGQGVETQYF
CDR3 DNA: TGTGCCACCAGCTCAGCCGGACAGGGAGTAGAGACCCAGTACTTC

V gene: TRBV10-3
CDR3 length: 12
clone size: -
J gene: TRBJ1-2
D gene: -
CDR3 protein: CAISEATYGYTF
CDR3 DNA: TGTGCCATCAGTGAGGCGACCTATGGCTACACCTTC

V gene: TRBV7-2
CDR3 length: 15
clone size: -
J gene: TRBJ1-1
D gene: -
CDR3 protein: CASSVGGMGGSEAFF
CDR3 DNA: TGTGCCAGCAGCGTGGGAGGTATGGGGGGCTCTGAAGCTTTCTTT

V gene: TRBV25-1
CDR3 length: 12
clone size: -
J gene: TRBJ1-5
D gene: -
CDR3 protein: CASGGGAQPQHF
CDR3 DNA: TGTGCCAGCGGCGGGGGCGCGCAGCCCCAGCATTTT

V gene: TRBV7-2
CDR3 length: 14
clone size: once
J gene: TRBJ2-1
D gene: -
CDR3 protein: CASSREPGIDEQFF
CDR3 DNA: TGTGCCAGCAGCCGGGAGCCGGGCATAGATGAGCAGTTCTTC

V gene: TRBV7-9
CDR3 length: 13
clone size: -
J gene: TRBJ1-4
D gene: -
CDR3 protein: CASSFGQLEKLFF
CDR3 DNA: TGTGCCAGCAGCTTCGGACAGCTAGAAAAACTGTTTTTT

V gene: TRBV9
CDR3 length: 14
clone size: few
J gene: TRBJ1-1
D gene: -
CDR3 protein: CASSVAGENTEAFF
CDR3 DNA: TGTGCCAGCAGCGTAGCAGGGGAGAACACTGAAGCTTTCTTT

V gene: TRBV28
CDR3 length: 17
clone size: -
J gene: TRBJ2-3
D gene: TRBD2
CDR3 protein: CASSLSGTSGRRNTQYF
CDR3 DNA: TGTGCCAGCAGCTTATCCGGGACTAGCGGGAGGCGGAATACGCAGTATTTT

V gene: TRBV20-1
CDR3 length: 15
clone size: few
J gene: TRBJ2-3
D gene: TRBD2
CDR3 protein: CSARAGSGSADTQYF
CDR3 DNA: TGCAGTGCTAGAGCTGGTAGCGGGAGCGCAGATACGCAGTATTTT

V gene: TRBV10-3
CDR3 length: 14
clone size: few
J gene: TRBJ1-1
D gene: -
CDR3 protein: CALRGQAADTEAFF
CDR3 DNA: TGTGCCCTCCGAGGGCAAGCAGCGGACACTGAAGCTTTCTTT

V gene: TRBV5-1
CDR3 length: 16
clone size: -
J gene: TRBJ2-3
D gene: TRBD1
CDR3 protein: CASSLAGQGGLDTQYF
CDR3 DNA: TGCGCCAGCAGCTTGGCGGGACAGGGGGGTCTAGATACGCAGTATTTT

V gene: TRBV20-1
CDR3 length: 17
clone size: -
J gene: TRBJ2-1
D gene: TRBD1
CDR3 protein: CSARPRTGKKSYNEQFF
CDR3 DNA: TGCAGTGCTAGACCACGGACAGGGAAAAAATCCTACAATGAGCAGTTCTTC

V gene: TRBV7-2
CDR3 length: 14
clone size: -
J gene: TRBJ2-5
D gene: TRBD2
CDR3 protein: CASRFTSGRETQYF
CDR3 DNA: TGTGCCAGCAGATTTACTAGCGGGAGAGAGACCCAGTACTTC

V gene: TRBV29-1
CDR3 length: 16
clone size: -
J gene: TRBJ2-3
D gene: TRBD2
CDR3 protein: CSVEGTTSGSTDTQYF
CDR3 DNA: TGCAGCGTTGAAGGAACAACTAGCGGGAGTACAGATACGCAGTATTTT

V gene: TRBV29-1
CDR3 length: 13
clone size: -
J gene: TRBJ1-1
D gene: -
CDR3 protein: CSARQMLNTEAFF
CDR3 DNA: TGCAGCGCTAGACAGATGCTGAACACTGAAGCTTTCTTT

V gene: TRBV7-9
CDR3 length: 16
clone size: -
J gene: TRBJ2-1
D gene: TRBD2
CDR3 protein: CASSSGLAGGPGEQFF
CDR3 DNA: TGTGCCAGCAGCTCCGGACTAGCGGGAGGGCCGGGTGAGCAGTTCTTC

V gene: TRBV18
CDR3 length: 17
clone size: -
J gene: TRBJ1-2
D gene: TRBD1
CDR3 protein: CASSPPDDWGQAYGYTF
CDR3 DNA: TGTGCCAGCTCACCACCGGACGATTGGGGACAGGCCTATGGCTACACCTTC

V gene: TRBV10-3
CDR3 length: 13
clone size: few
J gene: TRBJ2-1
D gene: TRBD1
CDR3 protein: CAIAGTGDDEQFF
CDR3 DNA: TGTGCCATAGCCGGGACAGGGGACGATGAGCAGTTCTTC

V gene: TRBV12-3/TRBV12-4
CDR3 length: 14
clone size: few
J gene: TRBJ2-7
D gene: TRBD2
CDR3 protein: CASSLSGRFYEQYF
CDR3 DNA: TGTGCCAGCAGTTTGAGCGGGAGATTCTACGAGCAGTACTTC

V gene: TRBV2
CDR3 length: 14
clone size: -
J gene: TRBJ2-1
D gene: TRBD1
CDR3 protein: CASTEGAGGNEQFF
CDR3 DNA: TGTGCCAGCACCGAGGGGGCTGGAGGCAATGAGCAGTTCTTC

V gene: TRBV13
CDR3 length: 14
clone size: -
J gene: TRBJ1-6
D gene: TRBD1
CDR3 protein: CASGRDRSPGPLHF
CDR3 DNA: TGTGCCAGCGGCCGGGACAGGTCTCCGGGACCCCTCCACTTT

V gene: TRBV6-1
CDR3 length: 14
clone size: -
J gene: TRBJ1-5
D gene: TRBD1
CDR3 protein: CASSRGQVNQPQHF
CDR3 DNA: TGTGCCAGCAGCCGCGGACAGGTCAATCAGCCCCAGCATTTT